One and the same sample provided the 25 T cell receptor beta chains below, sequenced in a study of T-cell memory formation after mild COVID-19 (dated by TCRdb to the early 2020s). The library was obtained by 5' RACE. TCRdb shows the sequencer as Illumina NovaSeq 6000. Using fastp trimming at Q25 and MiXCR clonotype assembly, TCRdb reanalyzed the public sequencing data and kept in-frame beta chains. Duplicate CDR3 protein sequences are folded into a single record with the most common DNA and genes. This sample has about 240,000 distinct CDR3 sequences in its table, and over 9% of those were observed once. The ten largest make up around a fifth of the sample. Sequencing was carried out using PBMCs or a T cell subset sorted from them (not recorded which). The receptors were sampled from a man younger than 35 who had mild COVID-19 (a few samples of this study predate the infection). The sample titles of this study are shuffled in the database, so cell type and time point are left out; the donor was told from shared clones.

The J gene is TRBJ2-3, the V gene TRBV9, with 11 bases that match TRBD2. Germline CDR1 and CDR2: SGDLS and YYNGEE. This CDR3 comprises 16 residues. Trimming at V came to 3 bases and at J to 4 bases, leaving 7 bases not matched to a gene. The CDR3 spells CASSGIAGGPADTQYF. The DNA for the CDR3 is TGTGCCAGCAGCGGCATAGCGGGGGGGCCCGCAGATACGCAGTATTTT. Supplemented by reference TRBV9 and TRBJ2-3, the full variable domain reads DSGVTQTPKHLITATGQRVTLRCSPRSGDLSVYWYQQSLDQGLQFLIQYYNGEERAKGNILERFSAQQFPDLHSELNLSSLELGDSALYFCASSGIAGGPADTQYFGPGTRLTVL.

The CDR3 DNA reads as TGTGCCACTTATAGGGATGGCTACACCTTC. Encoded protein: CATYRDGYTF. This chain connects TRBV6-5 to TRBJ1-2; D is ambiguous. Germline loops: CDR1 MNHEY, CDR2 SVGAGI. V dropped 10 bases and J dropped 6 bases, with 9 bases sitting between them. The CDR3 totals 10 residues.

This clonotype was seen ten or more times. The rearrangement links TRBV7-2 to TRBJ1-5; 7 bases map to TRBD1. The CDR3 totals 14 residues. CDR1 is SGHTA and CDR2 is FQGNSA in the germline V gene. V shed 5 bases, J shed 7 bases, and the junction held 8 bases outside the gene matches. CDR3 region: CASSPRQGRQPQHF. CDR3 coding DNA: TGTGCCAGCAGCCCGAGACAGGGTCGCCAGCCCCAGCATTTT.

The chain links TRBV7-3 to TRBJ2-1, with 10 bases lining up with TRBD2. The V segment lost 6 bases and the J segment 8 bases; nucleotides outside the gene matches: 10. The germline V gene has CDR1 SGHTA and CDR2 FQGTGA. This CDR3 contains 15 residues. The CDR3 DNA follows: TGTGCCAGCAGTCCCACTAGCGGGGCAATGTATGAGCAGTTCTTC. Amino acid sequence: CASSPTSGAMYEQFF. The full variable domain, its missing parts supplied by reference TRBV7-3 and TRBJ2-1, is GAGVSQTPSNKVTEKGKYVELRCDPISGHTALYWYRQSLGQGPEFLIYFQGTGAADDSGLPNDRFFAVRPEGSVSTLKIQRTERGDSAVYLCASSPTSGAMYEQFFGPGTRLTVL.

The sample holds a few counts of this clonotype. The rearrangement uses TRBV27 and TRBJ2-2; 9 bases align to TRBD1. The germline CDR1 and CDR2 sequences are MNHEY and SMNVEV (reference sequence). V lost 3 bases and J lost 3; bases outside the gene matches: 2. The CDR3 is 15 amino acids. CDR3 region: CASSFGTGYTGELFF. CDR3 nucleotide sequence: TGTGCCAGCAGTTTCGGGACAGGGTACACCGGGGAGCTGTTTTTT.

This clonotype was counted between two and nine times. The V and J genes are TRBV11-2 and TRBJ1-5; no definite D call. V gave up 8 bases and J gave up 6 bases, with 32 bases separating them. Germline loops: CDR1 SGHAT, CDR2 FQNNGV. The CDR3 extends over 19 amino acids. CDR3 loop: CASWEGFLGSDPVGQPQHF. The DNA of the CDR3 is TGTGCCAGCTGGGAAGGGTTTTTGGGATCGGACCCAGTTGGTCAGCCCCAGCATTTT.

This clonotype was detected many times. The chain employs TRBV6-4 and TRBJ2-3; TRBD2 matches 10 bases. The germline V gene encodes CDR1 MRHNA and CDR2 SNTAGT. The CDR3 extends over 15 amino acids. The trim removed 4 bases at V and 1 base at J, leaving 2 bases unmatched. CDR3 nucleotides: TGTGCCAGCAGTGCAACTAGCGGGGGCACAGATACGCAGTATTTT. Protein product: CASSATSGGTDTQYF.

This clonotype was observed a handful of times. The chain employs TRBV9 and TRBJ1-2; tentative D call: TRBD1 (6 bases). V lost 3 bases and J 5 bases, leaving 17 bases between the germline ends. Germline loops: CDR1 SGDLS, CDR2 YYNGEE. The CDR3 has 15 residues. The CDR3: CASSGGLRGAYGYTF. In DNA, the CDR3 is TGTGCCAGCAGCGGAGGGCTTCGGGGGGCTTATGGCTACACCTTC.

The sample holds a few counts of this clonotype. This may come from a read error, since a much larger clone is one base off. The chain combines TRBV28 with TRBJ1-6; D call uncertain. This CDR3 spans 14 amino acids. Germline values: CDR1 MDHEN, CDR2 SYDVKM. CDR3 nucleotides: TGTGCCGGCTGCGATACGGGGAGTAATTCACCCATCCACTTT. Translated, it gives CAGCDTGSNSPIHF.

There are many counts of this clonotype. V is TRBV7-6 and J is TRBJ2-1, with D possibly TRBD1 on 5 matching bases. Trimming stripped 1 base from V and 5 bases from J, with 12 bases between. From germline, CDR1 is SGHVS and CDR2 FNYEAQ. This CDR3 spans 15 amino acids. This CDR3 reads CASSLDVGDNNEQFF. The CDR3, as DNA: TGTGCCAGCAGCTTAGACGTAGGGGATAACAATGAGCAGTTCTTC.

The rearrangement links TRBV4-3 to TRBJ1-5; D not resolved. CDR1 and CDR2 from the germline V gene are LGHNA and YSLEER. With 0 bases removed from V and 6 bases from J, the gap between germline ends came to 12 bases. This CDR3 contains 15 residues. The CDR3 DNA is TGCGCCAGCAGCCAAGACTTGAGGGATGGTCAGCCCCAGCATTTT. It translates to CASSQDLRDGQPQHF.

This clonotype was counted many times. This chain uses TRBV7-9 with TRBJ2-1; no firm D call. Germline V lookup: CDR1 SEHNR, CDR2 FQNEAQ (reference sequence). The CDR3 is 16 amino acids. V lost 1 base and J lost 0, with 10 bases in between. CDR3 nucleotide sequence: TGTGCCAGCAGCTTAGTCTCCCTCAGCTCCTACAATGAGCAGTTCTTC. Translating gives CASSLVSLSSYNEQFF.

This clonotype appeared a few times. The chain carries TRBV5-6 and TRBJ2-1; 11 positions match TRBD1. Germline V gene data show CDR1 as SGHDT and CDR2 as YYEEEE. This CDR3 contains 15 residues. The J segment lost 3 bases and the V segment lost 3 bases, leaving 2 bases of the junction unmatched. CDR3 bases: TGTGCCAGCAGCTGGGACAGGGGGTTCTACAATGAGCAGTTCTTC. This encodes CASSWDRGFYNEQFF.

V gene TRBV19 combines with J gene TRBJ2-2; 7 bases align to TRBD1. CDR1 is LNHDA and CDR2 is SQIVND in the germline V gene (reference sequence). CDR3 length: 16 amino acids. V shed 7 bases, J shed 1 base, and the junction held 9 bases outside the gene matches. CDR3 region: CASKRGLLMNTGELFF. In nucleotides, the CDR3 is TGTGCCAGTAAGAGGGGGCTCCTAATGAACACCGGGGAGCTGTTTTTT.

This clonotype was found a few times. J is TRBJ2-7 and V is TRBV5-1; D possibly matches TRBD1 or TRBD2 (7 bases each). The ends were cut back, 1 base at V and 5 bases at J, with 13 bases in the middle. This CDR3 comprises 14 residues. Germline assignment: CDR1 SGHRS and CDR2 YFSETQ. The chain's CDR3 is CASSLMPGGDEQYF. The DNA of the CDR3 is TGCGCCAGCAGCTTGATGCCAGGGGGGGACGAGCAGTACTTC.

This sequence joins TRBV10-1 and TRBJ1-4; D uncertain. CDR1 WNHNN and CDR2 SYGVQD come from the germline V gene (reference sequence). The CDR3 contains 13 residues. V lost 8 bases to trimming and J lost 0 bases, with 7 bases between them. DNA for the CDR3: TGCGCCAGCGTACACGCAACTAATGAAAAACTGTTTTTT. Encoded protein: CASVHATNEKLFF.

This clonotype was seen a handful of times. The chain has TRBV15 and TRBJ1-2, with D unresolved. V was cut by 3 bases and J by 4 bases, with 9 bases left in between. From germline, CDR1 is LNHNV and CDR2 YYDKDF (reference sequence). This CDR3 has 13 residues. The CDR3: CATSSGASYGYTF. The CDR3 region has the DNA TGTGCCACCAGCAGCGGCGCCAGCTATGGCTACACCTTC.

At least ten counts were recorded for this clonotype. This chain uses TRBV27 with TRBJ2-7; 8 positions match TRBD2. CDR1 and CDR2 (germline): MNHEY, SMNVEV (reference sequence). The CDR3 covers 14 residues. V gave up 0 bases and J gave up 6 bases; unmatched junction bases: 4. The CDR3: CASSLSSGASEQYV. CDR3 bases: TGTGCCAGCAGTTTATCTAGCGGGGCTAGCGAGCAGTACGTC.

The chain uses TRBV10-3 and TRBJ1-3; a weak D match, TRBD1 (5 bases). The CDR3 runs to 19 residues. Germline CDR1 and CDR2: ENHRY and SYGVKD. Trimming pared 8 bases from V and 3 bases from J, leaving 29 bases between. CDR3 coding DNA: TGTGCCATCGGGACCCAAGACGGGCCGGGCTACGGGGGTGGAAACACCATATATTTT. This codes for CAIGTQDGPGYGGGNTIYF.

The chain has TRBV6-1 and TRBJ2-2; D possibly matches TRBD1 or TRBD2 (5 bases each). V shed 4 bases and J shed 4 bases, with 13 bases lying between them. The germline V gene has CDR1 MNHNS and CDR2 SASEGT. This CDR3 comprises 15 residues. The CDR3 bases are TGTGCCAGCAGTGCCCCCGGGGCACCCACCGGGGAGCTGTTTTTT. Its translation is CASSAPGAPTGELFF.

There are many counts of this clonotype. V gene TRBV19 combines with J gene TRBJ2-5, with TRBD2 matching over 8 bases. Germline CDR1 reads LNHDA; CDR2 reads SQIVND (reference sequence). V was pared by 5 bases and J by 6 bases, with 8 bases of the junction left unmatched. This CDR3 has 14 residues. In DNA, the CDR3 is TGTGCCAGTAGTGTAGTCGGGACTAGGAAGACCCAGTACTTC. It is translated as CASSVVGTRKTQYF.

This clonotype has a count of ten or more. The rearrangement uses TRBV24-1 and TRBJ2-6; 8 positions agree with TRBD1. Per germline, CDR1 KGHDR and CDR2 SFDVKD. This CDR3 is built from 14 residues. The V gene end was trimmed by 9 bases and the J gene end by 2 bases; junction bases not matched to a gene: 2. CDR3 region: CATQGAAGANVLTF. The CDR3 bases are TGTGCCACCCAGGGGGCTGCTGGGGCCAACGTCCTGACTTTC.

CDR3 bases: TGTGCCAGCAGTTACTGGGGAAAAAGCAATCAGCCCCAGCATTTT. Translation: CASSYWGKSNQPQHF. The chain combines TRBV6-2 or TRBV6-3 with TRBJ1-5; unclear D gene. Trimming took 1 base from V and 1 from J, leaving 8 bases between them. CDR1 MNHEY and CDR2 SVGEGT come from the germline V gene. CDR3 size: 15 residues.

This clonotype was seen more than once but under ten times. The chain is built from TRBV2 and TRBJ2-7; 7 bases map to TRBD1. From germline, CDR1 is SNHLY and CDR2 FYNNEI. V lost 7 bases, J lost 2 bases, and 8 bases stayed unmatched. The CDR3 length is 14 residues. As DNA, the CDR3 is TGTGCCAGCACCGCGACAGGGAACCCCTACGAGCAGTACGTC. This gives the protein CASTATGNPYEQYV.

The chain uses TRBV18 and TRBJ2-3; D is unclear. The CDR3 sequence is 14 residues long. Looked up from germline, CDR1 is KGHSH and CDR2 is LQKENI. The V end was cut by 3 bases, the J end by 4 bases, with 11 bases between. CDR3: CASSPEGFSDTQYF. The CDR3 nucleotides read TGTGCCAGCTCACCCGAAGGGTTCTCAGATACGCAGTATTTT.